The 7 T cell receptor beta chains below come from one sample, sequenced in a study of T cells in Graves' hyperthyroidism and ophthalmopathy. The source material, RNA transcripts, was used to amplify TCR beta CDR3 regions. The study used the HTBI primer set for a first-round RT-PCR of the TCR CDR3. TCRdb reprocessed the multiplex PCR reads with MiXCR, giving one entry per CDR3 protein. The sample includes 300,000 or so distinct CDR3 sequences, approximately 15% seen only once; the top ten take about 50%. The sequenced sample was blood. All receptors derive from a woman between 55 and 75 years old with Graves' ophthalmopathy.

This clonotype was found many times. V and J are TRBV18 and TRBJ1-2; TRBD1 aligns across 8 bases. CDR1 is KGHSH and CDR2 is LQKENI in the germline V gene. This CDR3 has 14 residues. V shed 1 base and J 2 bases; nucleotides not matched to a gene: 0. The CDR3 region is CASSPRTGNYGYTF. The DNA of the CDR3 is TGTGCCAGCTCACCACGGACAGGGAACTATGGCTACACCTTC.

This rearrangement joins TRBV7-6 to TRBJ1-1; perhaps TRBD1 as D (6 bases). CDR1 SGHVS and CDR2 FNYEAQ come from the germline V gene. The V and J ends lost 4 bases and 4 bases respectively, with 19 bases between them. The CDR3 sequence is 16 residues long. CDR3 region: CASSSILRAGVTEAFF. CDR3 bases: TGTGCCAGCAGCTCAATCCTCCGGGCAGGGGTCACTGAAGCTTTCTTT.

As for this clonotype: This may be a read error: a much more frequent sequence differs by one nucleotide. The chain employs TRBV6-2 or TRBV6-3 and TRBJ2-1; 11 bases fit TRBD1. Per the germline V gene, CDR1 is MNHEY and CDR2 is SVGEGT. This CDR3 contains 15 residues. For the CDR3, the DNA is TGTGCCAGCAGTCCGGGACAGGGGGTTTACAATGAGCAGCTCTTC. Translation gives CASSPGQGVYNEQLF.

This clonotype was detected only a few times. The chain uses TRBV9 and TRBJ2-2; 8 bases are a match to TRBD2. Germline V CDR1 and CDR2: SGDLS, YYNGEE. This CDR3 comprises 21 residues. Trimming removed 4 bases from V and 3 bases from J; junction bases left unmatched: 23. In DNA form, the CDR3 reads TGTGCCAGCAGCCTTTTCTCACAACTAGCGGTCCGCCCCCGGGACACCGGGGAGCTGTTTTTT. It codes for CASSLFSQLAVRPRDTGELFF.

The chain combines TRBV4-3 with TRBJ1-2; 8 bases are shared with TRBD1. Germline loops: CDR1 LGHNA, CDR2 YSLEER. Trimming cost V 0 bases and J 4 bases; bases outside gene matches: 4. The CDR3 totals 15 residues. Written as DNA, the CDR3 is TGCGCCAGCAGCCAAGATTGGCAGGGGGCCTATGGCTACACCTTC. Its translation: CASSQDWQGAYGYTF.

The table lists this clonotype with many counts. The rearrangement joins TRBV7-9 to TRBJ2-7; 7 bases align to TRBD1. CDR1 SEHNR and CDR2 FQNEAQ come from the germline V gene (reference sequence). The CDR3 length is 15 residues. The junction had 13 bases not matched to a gene; V was cut back by 4 bases and J by 7 bases. The CDR3 spells CASSSVQGTLVEQYF. DNA for the CDR3: TGTGCCAGCAGCTCGGTACAGGGGACCCTCGTTGAGCAGTACTTC.

This clonotype was detected a few times. The chain uses TRBV10-2 and TRBJ2-2; D unresolved. Trimming took 7 bases from V and 3 from J, leaving 9 bases between them. Germline CDR1 and CDR2: WSHSY and SAAADI. This CDR3 region has 13 residues. As DNA, the CDR3 is TGCGCCAGCAACCAGGTCGACACCGGGGAGCTGTTTTTT. Amino acids: CASNQVDTGELFF.